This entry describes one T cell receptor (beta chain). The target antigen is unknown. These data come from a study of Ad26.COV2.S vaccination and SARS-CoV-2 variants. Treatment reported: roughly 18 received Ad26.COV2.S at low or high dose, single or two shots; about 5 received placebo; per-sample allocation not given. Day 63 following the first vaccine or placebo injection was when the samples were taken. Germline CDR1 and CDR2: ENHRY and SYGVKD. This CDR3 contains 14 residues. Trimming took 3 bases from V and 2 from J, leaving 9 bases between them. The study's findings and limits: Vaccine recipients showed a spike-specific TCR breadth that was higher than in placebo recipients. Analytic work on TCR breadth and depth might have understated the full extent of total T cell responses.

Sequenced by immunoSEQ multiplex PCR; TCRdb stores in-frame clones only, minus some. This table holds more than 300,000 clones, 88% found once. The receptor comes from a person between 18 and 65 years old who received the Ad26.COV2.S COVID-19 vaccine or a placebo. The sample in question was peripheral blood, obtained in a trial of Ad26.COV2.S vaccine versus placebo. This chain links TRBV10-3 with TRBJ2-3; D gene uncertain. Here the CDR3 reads CAISESTITDTQYF. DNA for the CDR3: TGTGCCATCAGTGAATCCACTATCACAGATACGCAGTATTTT.